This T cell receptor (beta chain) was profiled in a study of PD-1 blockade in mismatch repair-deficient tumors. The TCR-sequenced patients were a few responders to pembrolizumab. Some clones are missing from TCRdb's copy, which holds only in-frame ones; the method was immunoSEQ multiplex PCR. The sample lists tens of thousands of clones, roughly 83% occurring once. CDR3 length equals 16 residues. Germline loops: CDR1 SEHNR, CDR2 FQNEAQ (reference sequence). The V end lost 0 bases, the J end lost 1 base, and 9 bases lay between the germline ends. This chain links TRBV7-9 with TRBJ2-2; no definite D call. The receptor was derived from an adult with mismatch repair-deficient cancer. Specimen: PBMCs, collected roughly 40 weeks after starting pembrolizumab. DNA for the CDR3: TGTGCCAGCAGCTTAGCGCTTACAGTGAACACCGGGGAGCTGTTTTTT. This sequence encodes CASSLALTVNTGELFF.